This paragraph reports one T cell receptor (beta chain). The data were taken from a study of cytomegalovirus exposure and HLA in healthy donors. In the PCR, 60 Vbeta and 13 Jbeta primers were used. The assay was immunoSEQ multiplex PCR, and TCRdb's table has in-frame clones only and misses some. The sample includes approximately 100,000 clones, 82% of them seen just once. Germline CDR1 is LNHDA and CDR2 is SQIVND (reference sequence). The CDR3 length is 15 residues. The V gene end was trimmed by 9 bases and the J gene end by 0 bases; junction bases not matched to a gene: 9. The V and J genes are TRBV19 and TRBJ1-2; 8 bases line up with TRBD1. Sequencing input: PBMCs. The receptor was derived from a man aged 50-60 years in good health and CMV-seronegative. CDR3 in amino acids: CASKDRAPPNYGYTF. CDR3 bases: TGTGCCAGCAAGGACAGGGCGCCGCCTAACTATGGCTACACCTTC.